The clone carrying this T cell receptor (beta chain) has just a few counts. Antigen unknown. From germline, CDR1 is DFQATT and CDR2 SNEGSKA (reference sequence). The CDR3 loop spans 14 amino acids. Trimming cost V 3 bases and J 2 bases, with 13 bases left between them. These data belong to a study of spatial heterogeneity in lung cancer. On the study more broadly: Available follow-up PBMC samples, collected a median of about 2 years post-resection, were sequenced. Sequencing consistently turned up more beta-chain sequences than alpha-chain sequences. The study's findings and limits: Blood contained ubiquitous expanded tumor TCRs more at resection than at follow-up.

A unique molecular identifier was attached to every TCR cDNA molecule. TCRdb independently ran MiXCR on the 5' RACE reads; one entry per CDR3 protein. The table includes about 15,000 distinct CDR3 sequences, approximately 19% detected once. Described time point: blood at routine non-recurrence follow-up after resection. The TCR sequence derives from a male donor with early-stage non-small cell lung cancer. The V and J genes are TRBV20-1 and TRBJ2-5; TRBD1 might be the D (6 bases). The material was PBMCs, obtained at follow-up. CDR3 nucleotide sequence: TGCAGTGCTAGGGCCGGAGGACAGCAAGAGACCCAGTACTTC. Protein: CSARAGGQQETQYF.